What follows are 26 T cell receptor beta chains derived from one specimen sequenced in a study of shared clonotypes between healthy human individuals. Measured with immunoSEQ multiplex PCR; TCRdb has only the in-frame clones, and not every one. The repertoire has a few million clones, about 93% of them found once; the top ten carry approximately 1.6%. The naive CD8 fraction comprised CD45RO-negative cells positively selected for CCR7 and excluded terminally differentiated effector memory CD45RA+ cells. The sample consisted of naive CD8+ T cells from PBMCs. These receptors were collected from a man aged 18 to 35 in good health. Some clones in this sample may be carry-over from other donors' samples.

V gene TRBV27 combines with J gene TRBJ2-1; D is undetermined. V lost 2 bases and J 1 base, leaving 6 bases between the germline ends. Germline CDR1 is MNHEY and CDR2 is SMNVEV (reference sequence). This CDR3 comprises 14 residues. The CDR3 loop is CASSLVISYNEQFF. The CDR3 DNA follows: TGTGCCAGCAGTTTAGTCATTTCCTACAATGAGCAGTTCTTC.

This chain uses TRBV4-3 with TRBJ1-5; unclear D gene. Germline CDR1 and CDR2: LGHNA and YSLEER. The CDR3 is 15 amino acids. V was trimmed by 0 bases and J by 2 bases, leaving 8 bases between them. This CDR3 is CASSQDRQGNQPQHF. CDR3 sequence (DNA): TGCGCCAGCAGCCAAGATCGGCAGGGCAATCAGCCCCAGCATTTT.

Here the CDR3 reads CASSPSWGGNQPQHF. The CDR3 region has the DNA TGTGCCAGTAGTCCGTCTTGGGGTGGCAATCAGCCCCAGCATTTT. This chain connects TRBV19 to TRBJ1-5; D is unresolved. V gave up 5 bases and J gave up 2 bases, with 13 bases separating them. The CDR3 totals 15 residues. Germline V gene data show CDR1 as LNHDA and CDR2 as SQIVND (reference sequence).

The chain carries TRBV7-7 and TRBJ2-7; weak D call: TRBD1 (6 bases). This CDR3 contains 14 residues. Germline CDR1 reads SSHAT; CDR2 reads FNYEAQ (reference sequence). The germline V and J ends were trimmed by 5 bases and 5 bases, with 16 bases remaining between them. In nucleotides, the CDR3 is TGTGCCAGCAGCCTGAATGAGGGGGTGCACGAGCAGTACTTC. Protein product: CASSLNEGVHEQYF.

J is TRBJ2-7 and V is TRBV27; 8 bases align to TRBD1. The germline gives CDR1 MNHEY, CDR2 SMNVEV (reference sequence). This CDR3 comprises 15 residues. V gave up 5 bases and J gave up 3 bases; unmatched junction bases: 9. The CDR3 is CASSLVSTGVYEQYF. In DNA form, the CDR3 reads TGTGCCAGCAGTCTCGTCTCGACAGGGGTCTACGAGCAGTACTTC.

The chain uses TRBV7-9 and TRBJ2-2; the match to TRBD2 covers 8 bases. The trim removed 6 bases at V and 8 bases at J, leaving 14 bases unmatched. The germline V gene has CDR1 SEHNR and CDR2 FQNEAQ (reference sequence). The CDR3 consists of 16 residues. CDR3 DNA sequence: TGTGCCAGCAGATCTTCCGGGACTAGTCATCAGGGGGAGCTGTTTTTT. Protein product: CASRSSGTSHQGELFF. Variable domain in full (rest from reference TRBV7-9 and TRBJ2-2): DTGVSQNPRHKITKRGQNVTFRCDPISEHNRLYWYRQTLGQGPEFLTYFQNEAQLEKSRLLSDRFSAERPKGSFSTLEIQRTEQGDSAMYLCASRSSGTSHQGELFFGEGSRLTVL.

This CDR3 reads CASSPGRGGYEQYF. CDR3 nucleotide sequence: TGTGCCAGCAGTCCCGGAAGGGGTGGCTACGAGCAGTACTTC. The chain has TRBV6-1 and TRBJ2-7; a possible D gene is TRBD1 (5 bases). The germline V gene encodes CDR1 MNHNS and CDR2 SASEGT. The V and J ends lost 5 bases and 3 bases respectively, with 14 bases between them. The CDR3 has 14 amino acids.

The V and J genes are TRBV19 and TRBJ1-1; D is perhaps TRBD1 (6 bases). Germline V gene sequence: CDR1 LNHDA, CDR2 SQIVND (reference sequence). CDR3 length: 14 amino acids. The V end lost 1 base, the J end lost 8 bases, and 14 bases lay between the germline ends. The CDR3 loop reads CASSIAFSTGEAFF. The CDR3 DNA reads TGTGCCAGTAGTATAGCCTTCTCAACAGGGGAAGCTTTCTTT.

The gene calls are TRBV28 and TRBJ1-1; D unclear. With 6 bases removed from V and 1 base from J, the gap between germline ends came to 15 bases. The CDR3 runs to 15 residues. Germline CDR1 reads MDHEN; CDR2 reads SYDVKM. The CDR3 loop reads CASSPRGGKNTEAFF. The CDR3 bases are TGTGCCAGCAGCCCCCGCGGAGGGAAGAACACTGAAGCTTTCTTT.

The chain links TRBV5-5 to TRBJ2-1; 8 nucleotides line up with TRBD1. V gave up 4 bases and J gave up 15 bases; unmatched junction bases: 9. Germline assignment: CDR1 SGHKS and CDR2 YYEKEE (reference sequence). The CDR3 is 12 residues long. The CDR3 is CASSLDRARRFF. For the CDR3, the DNA is TGTGCCAGCAGCCTGGACAGGGCTAGGCGGTTCTTC.

The genes are TRBV7-2 and TRBJ2-2; TRBD2 agrees at 7 bases. CDR1 and CDR2 (germline): SGHTA, FQGNSA. The CDR3 runs 14 residues. Unmatched junction bases numbered 8, after V lost 6 bases and J lost 7 bases. The CDR3 loop is CASSLAARSGELFF. DNA of the CDR3: TGTGCCAGCAGTCTAGCGGCAAGGAGCGGGGAGCTGTTTTTT.

As for this clone: This specimen includes other DNA sequences encoding the same CDR3. This chain's CDR3 is CASSIWTGDTEAFF. The CDR3 nucleotides read TGTGCCAGTAGTATCTGGACAGGGGACACTGAAGCTTTCTTT. The chain couples TRBV19 to TRBJ1-1; TRBD1 matches 9 bases. V trimming: 3 bases; J trimming: 3 bases; junction bases outside the gene matches: 2. Germline values: CDR1 LNHDA, CDR2 SQIVND (reference sequence). This CDR3 spans 14 amino acids.

The gene calls are TRBV7-9 and TRBJ2-7; 9 nucleotides match TRBD2. This CDR3 comprises 16 residues. V shed 4 bases, J shed 5 bases, and the junction held 12 bases outside the gene matches. Germline V gene lookup returns CDR1 SEHNR and CDR2 FQNEAQ (reference sequence). The CDR3 region has the DNA TGTGCCAGCAGCTCAACGACTAGCGGATGGTGGGACGAGCAGTACTTC. Encoded protein: CASSSTTSGWWDEQYF.

To note about this clone: The sample holds other DNA sequences that translate to the same CDR3. The V and J genes are TRBV28 and TRBJ2-7, with D unclear. V was trimmed by 2 bases and J by 1 base, leaving 3 bases between them. This CDR3 contains 12 residues. CDR1 MDHEN and CDR2 SYDVKM come from the germline V gene. CDR3 coding DNA: TGTGCCAGCAGTTTACCGTCCTACGAGCAGTACTTC. This gives the protein CASSLPSYEQYF.

This rearrangement joins TRBV27 to TRBJ2-2, with 8 bases fitting TRBD1. Per germline, CDR1 MNHEY and CDR2 SMNVEV (reference sequence). J was trimmed by 3 bases and V by 5 bases; bases with no gene match: 5. CDR3 length: 15 amino acids. This CDR3 is CASSTRQGHTGELFF. CDR3 DNA: TGTGCCAGCAGTACTCGACAGGGGCACACCGGGGAGCTGTTTTTT.

The chain carries TRBV6-5 and TRBJ2-5; the D call may be TRBD1 or TRBD2 (5 bases each). This CDR3 contains 12 residues. V shed 5 bases and J shed 7 bases, with 11 bases lying between them. Germline CDR1 reads MNHEY; CDR2 reads SVGAGI. The CDR3 loop is CASSLPGGTQYF. The DNA of the CDR3 is TGTGCCAGCAGTCTTCCTGGGGGGACCCAGTACTTC.

V is TRBV2 and J is TRBJ2-2; 7 nucleotides match TRBD2. The CDR3 has 16 residues. The germline V gene has CDR1 SNHLY and CDR2 FYNNEI. V shed 2 bases, J shed 1 base, and the junction held 4 bases outside the gene matches. CDR3 sequence (DNA): TGTGCCAGCAGTGAACGGGCTAGCGGGAACACCGGGGAGCTGTTTTTT. It specifies CASSERASGNTGELFF.

This clone showed up just once. The chain links TRBV28 to TRBJ1-4; a weak D match, TRBD1 (5 bases). V was pared by 4 bases and J by 2 bases, with 14 bases between. Germline V gives CDR1 MDHEN, CDR2 SYDVKM. This CDR3 contains 16 residues. The CDR3 loop reads CASSSRQLQTNEKLFF. The CDR3 DNA sequence: TGTGCCAGCAGTTCCAGACAGCTACAGACTAATGAAAAACTGTTTTTT.

The chain joins TRBV27 to TRBJ2-7; D is unclear. Germline V gene data show CDR1 as MNHEY and CDR2 as SMNVEV (reference sequence). The CDR3 spans 14 residues. Trimming left V 6 bases short and J 3 bases short, with 15 bases between. CDR3 loop: CASRAESAYYEQYF. DNA of the CDR3: TGTGCCAGCAGGGCAGAGTCCGCTTACTACGAGCAGTACTTC.

The chain combines TRBV5-3 with TRBJ2-5; 7 bases align to TRBD2. Being an ORF, TRBV5-3 has a function that is uncertain. Germline trimming cut 3 bases from V and 4 bases from J; bases unmatched to any gene: 12. The CDR3 has 16 amino acids. The CDR3 nucleotides are TGTGCCAGAAGCTACTCCACGGCGGGAGTCGGAGAGACCCAGTACTTC. Residues: CARSYSTAGVGETQYF.

This clone was counted a few times. V and J are TRBV27 and TRBJ1-1; D is undetermined. CDR1 and CDR2 (germline): MNHEY, SMNVEV (reference sequence). The CDR3 has 15 amino acids. The V end lost 6 bases, the J end lost 0 bases, and 14 bases lay between the germline ends. CDR3 DNA: TGTGCCAGCAGGGGCAGAACAGACTTGAACACTGAAGCTTTCTTT. As protein: CASRGRTDLNTEAFF.

This sequence joins TRBV7-9 and TRBJ1-4; D is undetermined. Trimming shortened V by 5 bases and J by 8 bases, and 15 bases separated the two germline ends. The CDR3 totals 14 residues. The germline V gene encodes CDR1 SEHNR and CDR2 FQNEAQ (reference sequence). The CDR3 bases are TGTGCCAGCAGCCCGACGCCGACCCCCGAAAAACTGTTTTTT. Translating gives CASSPTPTPEKLFF.

The rearrangement uses TRBV28 and TRBJ1-5; 9 nucleotides line up with TRBD1. The germline CDR1 and CDR2 sequences are MDHEN and SYDVKM. This CDR3 is built from 15 residues. After removal of 0 bases from V and 8 bases from J, the junction contained 5 bases not matched to a gene. CDR3: CASSLWADRGEPQHF. The CDR3 DNA follows: TGTGCCAGCAGTTTATGGGCGGACAGGGGAGAGCCCCAGCATTTT.

The chain couples TRBV28 to TRBJ1-1; no clear D gene. CDR3 length: 14 residues. Trimming removed 5 bases at V and 0 bases at J, with 10 bases between. Looked up from germline, CDR1 is MDHEN and CDR2 is SYDVKM. The CDR3 DNA sequence: TGTGCCAGCAGTCCCAGACACATGAACACTGAAGCTTTCTTT. This gives the protein CASSPRHMNTEAFF.

This clone was counted once. V and J are TRBV4-1 and TRBJ2-1; the D is unclear. Between the trimmed V and J ends, which lost 1 base and 2 bases, there was a span of 9 bases. This CDR3 has 15 residues. Germline CDR1 and CDR2: MGHRA and YSYEKL. CDR3 DNA sequence: TGCGCCAGCAGCCAAGTCTTCACAGCCTACAATGAGCAGTTCTTC. It specifies CASSQVFTAYNEQFF.

Concerning this clone itself: The identical CDR3 is also encoded by other nucleotide sequences in the sample. As DNA, the CDR3 is TGTGCCAGCAGTTACCAGGGGCGGATCAATGAGCAGTTCTTC. Translating it yields CASSYQGRINEQFF. The chain has TRBV6-5 and TRBJ2-1; maybe TRBD1 (6 bases). CDR3 length: 14 amino acids. V shed 2 bases and J shed 6 bases, with 11 bases lying between them. CDR1 and CDR2 from the germline V gene are MNHEY and SVGAGI.